This T cell receptor (beta chain) appears in the sequencing data of a study of blood T cell repertoires in COVID-19. Study information: The United States, Italy and Spain were the sources of the acute and convalescent COVID-19 samples.

Original analysis: Using reference gene primer amplification, nucleated cell counts were estimated. Sequenced by immunoSEQ multiplex PCR; TCRdb stores in-frame clones only, minus some. V and J calls and clone size are those listed in that table; D and trimming were worked out from the DNA. The table records 270,000 or so clones, 83% of them present only once. There are 16 residues in the CDR3. Germline V gene data show CDR1 as MNHEY and CDR2 as SMNVEV (reference sequence). V dropped 5 bases and J dropped 8; count of bases not matched to a gene: 11. The TCR was taken from a woman in her fifties or sixties who had recovered from COVID-19. This chain joins TRBV27 and TRBJ2-1, with 11 bases fitting TRBD2. Sequencing was done on a sample of peripheral blood. The CDR3 region is CASSLHSGGAKDEQFF. As DNA, the CDR3 is TGTGCCAGCAGTCTGCATAGCGGGGGGGCCAAGGATGAGCAGTTCTTC.